The 28 T cell receptor beta chains in this list originate from one sample, sequenced in a study of OX40 agonist ivuxolimab in advanced cancers. To prepare the library, the immunoSEQ multiplex PCR assay was applied. The immuneACCESS repertoire file appears here via TCRdb, limited to in-frame rearrangements. These files lack a portion of the clones; in checked studies, under half of the deficit traces to unresolved V genes, and the cause of the others is not known. The sample table shows more than 60,000 clones, and around 83% are seen once. The top ten clones comprise roughly 1.1% of the sample. Source: CD4+ or CD8+ T cells sorted from blood, taken in a trial of the OX40 agonist ivuxolimab. The receptors were gathered from an adult with an advanced solid tumor such as melanoma, head and neck, liver or kidney cancer.

The chain uses TRBV5-8 and TRBJ1-3; TRBD1 aligns across 7 bases. V trimming: 4 bases; J trimming: 1 base; junction bases outside the gene matches: 2. Germline V gene data show CDR1 as SGHTS and CDR2 as YDEGEE. The CDR3 loop spans 14 amino acids. CDR3 amino acids: CASSKTGSGNTIYF. The DNA of the CDR3 is TGTGCCAGCAGCAAGACAGGGTCTGGAAACACCATATATTTT.

The chain has TRBV7-9 and TRBJ2-3; 10 nucleotides line up with TRBD2. The CDR3 contains 16 residues. V lost 0 bases and J lost 2; bases outside the gene matches: 2. Germline CDR1 and CDR2: SEHNR and FQNEAQ (reference sequence). The CDR3 DNA is TGTGCCAGCAGCTTAGCGGGGACTAGCGCCACAGATACGCAGTATTTT. Protein product: CASSLAGTSATDTQYF.

The V gene is TRBV6-5, the J gene TRBJ1-2; possibly TRBD1 for D (5 bases). Trimming took off 3 bases at V and 8 bases at J, with 10 bases between the two ends. The CDR3 runs to 12 residues. CDR1 is MNHEY and CDR2 is SVGAGI in the germline V gene. CDR3 in amino acids: CASSYGGNGYTF. The DNA of the CDR3 is TGTGCCAGCAGTTATGGGGGGAACGGCTACACCTTC.

The rearrangement links TRBV9 to TRBJ2-5; 8 bases fit TRBD1. CDR3 length equals 14 residues. Germline CDR1 and CDR2: SGDLS and YYNGEE. The ends lost 4 bases at V and 2 bases at J; junction bases unmatched: 4. The CDR3 protein is CASSRQGRQETQYF. Written as DNA, the CDR3 is TGTGCCAGCAGCAGACAGGGGCGACAAGAGACCCAGTACTTC.

V usage is TRBV19 and J usage is TRBJ2-2; D is unclear. Germline CDR1 is LNHDA and CDR2 is SQIVND (reference sequence). Trimming took 4 bases from V and 6 from J, leaving 9 bases between them. The CDR3 spans 13 residues. The CDR3, as DNA: TGTGCCAGTAGTAACTTGGGTCCCGGGGAGCTGTTTTTT. Amino acids: CASSNLGPGELFF.

The V call is TRBV18, the J call TRBJ1-3; the D gene is possibly TRBD1 (5 bases). The CDR3 runs 14 residues. Between the trimmed V and J ends, which lost 2 bases and 2 bases, there was a span of 7 bases. Germline V CDR1 and CDR2: KGHSH, LQKENI. CDR3 residues: CASSPKGTGNTIYF. CDR3 nucleotides: TGTGCCAGCTCACCAAAGGGGACTGGAAACACCATATATTTT.

The V and J genes are TRBV2 and TRBJ1-2; D might be TRBD1 (5 bases). The germline CDR1 and CDR2 sequences are SNHLY and FYNNEI. This CDR3 has 14 residues. V was pared by 6 bases and J by 5 bases, with 16 bases between. DNA of the CDR3: TGTGCCAGCAGCTCCCTCGAAGGGGCTTATGGCTACACCTTC. Its translation is CASSSLEGAYGYTF.

The chain combines TRBV7-9 with TRBJ2-3, with a weak D call TRBD2 (6 bases). V lost 5 bases and J 5 bases, leaving 8 bases between the germline ends. The length of the CDR3 is 12 residues. CDR1 is SEHNR and CDR2 is FQNEAQ in the germline V gene (reference sequence). For the CDR3, the DNA is TGTGCCAGCAGCCCGCGGGGAGATACGCAGTATTTT. This codes for CASSPRGDTQYF.

This chain joins TRBV12-1 and TRBJ2-7. TRBV12-1 is marked as a pseudogene. The CDR3 loop spans 14 amino acids. The CDR3 loop is CASSSARSGHEQYF. For the CDR3, the DNA is TGTGCCAGCAGCTCCGCTCGGTCCGGCCACGAGCAGTACTTC.

V is TRBV5-1 and J is TRBJ2-6; D may correspond to TRBD1 or TRBD2 (6 bases each). V shed 7 bases and J shed 2 bases, with 13 bases lying between them. Germline V gene lookup returns CDR1 SGHRS and CDR2 YFSETQ. The CDR3 has 15 amino acids. The CDR3 bases are TGCGCCAGCCATGTCGGGGGCGCTGGGGCCAACGTCCTGACTTTC. This translates into CASHVGGAGANVLTF.

The V call is TRBV6-4, the J call TRBJ1-1, with D perhaps TRBD1 (6 bases). This CDR3 contains 14 residues. The germline V gene has CDR1 MRHNA and CDR2 SNTAGT. The ends were cut back, 3 bases at V and 2 bases at J, with 10 bases in the middle. CDR3 amino acids: CASSDSDRNTEAFF. CDR3 DNA sequence: TGTGCCAGCAGTGATTCGGACAGAAACACTGAAGCTTTCTTT.

This clone is a singleton in its sample. V gene TRBV4-1 combines with J gene TRBJ1-4, with TRBD1 matching 7 bases. CDR1 and CDR2 (germline): MGHRA, YSYEKL. With V trimmed by 6 bases and J by 8 bases, 15 bases remained unmatched. The CDR3 totals 16 residues. CDR3 bases: TGCGCCAGCAGACCTTCCTACAGGGGAAGTGGAGAAAAACTGTTTTTT. It yields the protein CASRPSYRGSGEKLFF.

This clone was observed a single time. The same CDR3 is also encoded by other DNA sequences in this sample. The chain is built from TRBV7-2 and TRBJ1-5; D call uncertain. The CDR3 contains 15 residues. Germline lookup yields CDR1 SGHTA and CDR2 FQGNSA. Trimming removed 0 bases at V and 7 bases at J, with 13 bases between. CDR3 in DNA: TGTGCCAGCAGCTTAGCTGGGAGGGTGAACCAGCCCCAGCATTTT. Translation gives CASSLAGRVNQPQHF.

CDR3 sequence: CASSSGGRADTQYF. The DNA of the CDR3 is TGTGCCAGCAGTTCAGGGGGCCGGGCAGATACGCAGTATTTT. The rearrangement joins TRBV6-5 to TRBJ2-3; 8 nucleotides line up with TRBD1. V shed 4 bases, J shed 4 bases, and the junction held 4 bases outside the gene matches. Germline CDR1 MNHEY, CDR2 SVGAGI. The CDR3 covers 14 residues.

The J gene is TRBJ2-7, the V gene TRBV11-1; 8 nucleotides align to TRBD1. The CDR3 runs 15 residues. Germline trimming cut 0 bases from V and 4 bases from J; bases unmatched to any gene: 5. CDR1 and CDR2 (germline): SGHAT, FQDESV (reference sequence). The CDR3 DNA reads as TGTGCCAGCAGCTTAGCCCCAGGGGGCGGGTACGAGCAGTACTTC. It encodes CASSLAPGGGYEQYF.

This rearrangement joins TRBV5-1 to TRBJ2-7; D is perhaps TRBD1 (7 bases). CDR3 length equals 15 residues. CDR1 is SGHRS and CDR2 is YFSETQ in the germline V gene. Trimming cost V 0 bases and J 2 bases, with 12 bases left between them. CDR3 bases: TGCGCCAGCAGCTTGGTTGGAGGGGGCACCTACGAGCAGTACTTC. It codes for CASSLVGGGTYEQYF. The full variable domain, in which reference TRBV5-1 and TRBJ2-7 provide the parts outside the CDR3, is KAGVTQTPRYLIKTRGQQVTLSCSPISGHRSVSWYQQTPGQGLQFLFEYFSETQRNKGNFPGRFSGRQFSNSRSEMNVSTLELGDSALYLCASSLVGGGTYEQYFGPGTRLTVT.

This chain uses TRBV9 with TRBJ2-7, with a weak D call TRBD2 (6 bases). CDR1 is SGDLS and CDR2 is YYNGEE in the germline V gene. This CDR3 region has 12 residues. V lost 4 bases, J lost 10 bases, and 15 bases lay in between. Here the CDR3 DNA reads TGTGCCAGCAGCCCCCCGGCGGGGCCCCAGTACTTC. It yields the protein CASSPPAGPQYF. The whole variable domain, remainder taken from reference TRBV9 and TRBJ2-7, is DSGVTQTPKHLITATGQRVTLRCSPRSGDLSVYWYQQSLDQGLQFLIQYYNGEERAKGNILERFSAQQFPDLHSELNLSSLELGDSALYFCASSPPAGPQYFGPGTRLTVT.

This clone was recorded only once. The chain carries TRBV29-1 and TRBJ1-2; D might be TRBD1 (5 bases). Germline V gene sequence: CDR1 SQVTM, CDR2 ANQGSEA. The CDR3 is made up of 13 amino acids. The germline V and J ends were trimmed by 7 bases and 4 bases, with 16 bases remaining between them. The chain's CDR3 is CSARDPRSYGYTF. The CDR3 nucleotides read TGCAGCGCCCGGGACCCTAGGTCCTATGGCTACACCTTC.

The chain couples TRBV7-2 to TRBJ2-1, with TRBD2 matching over 7 bases. V shed 2 bases and J 2 bases; nucleotides not matched to a gene: 6. The CDR3 extends over 16 amino acids. Germline CDR1 reads SGHTA; CDR2 reads FQGNSA. Here the CDR3 DNA reads TGTGCCAGCAGCTTAAACGCGGGGGTGACCTACAATGAGCAGTTCTTC. Translation: CASSLNAGVTYNEQFF.

This chain links TRBV10-3 with TRBJ2-1; D is ambiguous. The CDR3 contains 13 residues. Per germline, CDR1 ENHRY and CDR2 SYGVKD. Trimming removed 1 base at V and 5 bases at J, with 6 bases between. The CDR3 DNA follows: TGTGCCATCAGTGAGTTGGGCAACAATGAGCAGTTCTTC. This codes for CAISELGNNEQFF.

This chain joins TRBV19 and TRBJ1-1; TRBD1 matches at 8 bases. The junction had 11 bases not matched to a gene; V was cut back by 9 bases and J by 5 bases. Germline CDR1 reads LNHDA; CDR2 reads SQIVND (reference sequence). The CDR3 is made up of 14 amino acids. In DNA form, the CDR3 reads TGTGCCAGCAAAGCCCCAGGGGGCTGGACTGAAGCTTTCTTT. Protein product: CASKAPGGWTEAFF.

The chain links TRBV27 to TRBJ1-6; D is ambiguous. Germline CDR1 is MNHEY and CDR2 is SMNVEV (reference sequence). The CDR3 length is 17 residues. V was cut by 3 bases and J by 0 bases, with 12 bases left in between. Here the CDR3 reads CASSFRSRPSYNSPLHF. CDR3 nucleotide sequence: TGTGCCAGCAGTTTTCGGTCGCGTCCCTCCTATAATTCACCCCTCCACTTT.

The J gene is TRBJ2-2, the V gene TRBV2, with no clear D. The CDR3 consists of 15 residues. V was trimmed by 2 bases and J by 4 bases, leaving 11 bases between them. Germline CDR1 reads SNHLY; CDR2 reads FYNNEI. Written as DNA, the CDR3 is TGTGCCAGCAGTGAAATACCCCAACTCACCGGGGAGCTGTTTTTT. Translation gives CASSEIPQLTGELFF. The complete variable domain, with remaining parts taken from reference TRBV2 and TRBJ2-2, reads EPEVTQTPSHQVTQMGQEVILRCVPISNHLYFYWYRQILGQKVEFLVSFYNNEISEKSEIFDDQFSVERPDGSNFTLKIRSTKLEDSAMYFCASSEIPQLTGELFFGEGSRLTVL.

Regarding this clone: Other DNA sequences in the same sample also yield this CDR3. The chain has TRBV7-2 and TRBJ2-6; no definite D call. The CDR3 length is 11 residues. Per germline, CDR1 SGHTA and CDR2 FQGNSA. V was cut by 8 bases and J by 1 base, with 0 bases left in between. The CDR3 loop is CASSGANVLTF. The CDR3, as DNA: TGTGCCAGCTCTGGGGCCAACGTCCTGACTTTC.

The chain links TRBV5-5 to TRBJ2-6; D may be TRBD2 (5 bases). The CDR3 runs 17 residues. The germline V gene has CDR1 SGHKS and CDR2 YYEKEE (reference sequence). Trimming took off 1 base at V and 1 base at J, with 12 bases between the two ends. The CDR3 loop is CASSLNFAGSGANVLTF. The CDR3 DNA sequence: TGTGCCAGCAGCTTGAATTTTGCGGGTTCTGGGGCCAACGTCCTGACTTTC.

The chain links TRBV5-1 to TRBJ2-2, with 12 bases identical to TRBD1. There are 15 residues in the CDR3. V dropped 5 bases and J dropped 4; count of bases not matched to a gene: 3. CDR1 and CDR2 from the germline V gene are SGHRS and YFSETQ. The CDR3 sequence is CASRGQGAITGELFF. The CDR3 DNA reads TGCGCCAGCAGGGGACAGGGGGCAATCACCGGGGAGCTGTTTTTT.

Notes on this clone: A junction end diverges from the germline sequence, so it may reflect a read error. Other DNA sequences in this specimen translate into the identical CDR3. This chain joins TRBV25-1 and TRBJ2-4, with 9 bases aligning to TRBD2. Germline V gene sequence: CDR1 MGHDK, CDR2 SYGVNS. This CDR3 contains 15 residues. CDR3 DNA sequence: TGCGCCAGCAGCCAACTGGAGCGGGGGGCGGCCATTCAGTACTTC. Protein: CASSQLERGAAIQYF. Supplemented by reference TRBV25-1 and TRBJ2-4, the full variable domain reads EADIYQTPRYLVIGTGKKITLECSQTMGHDKMYWYQQDPGMELHLIHYSYGVNSTEKGDLSSESTVSRIRTEHFPLTLESARPSHTSQYLCASSQLERGAAIQYFGAGTRLSVL.

The gene calls are TRBV19 and TRBJ1-6; 9 nucleotides agree with TRBD1. The length of the CDR3 is 14 residues. CDR1 and CDR2 from the germline V gene are LNHDA and SQIVND (reference sequence). Germline trimming cut 5 bases from V and 8 bases from J; bases unmatched to any gene: 4. DNA of the CDR3: TGTGCCAGTAGTTGGACAGGGGCGGATTCACCCCTCCACTTT. It translates to CASSWTGADSPLHF.